The source of this T cell receptor (beta chain) is a study of CD8 T cells in ankylosing spondylitis. This clonotype was seen more than once but under ten times. The antigen is not known. Points from the study as a whole: Reportedly, disease-linked clones are significantly enriched in ankylosing spondylitis patients' matched synovial fluid. In ankylosing spondylitis blood, a motif of eight highly homologous TCR beta variants appeared characteristic.

CDR1 and CDR2 (germline): LGHNA, YSLEER. V lost 0 bases, J lost 3 bases, and 8 bases lay in between. The CDR3 sequence is 14 residues long. TCRdb processed the 5' RACE reads anew with MiXCR; each CDR3 protein has one entry. The data hold under 950,000 distinct CDR3 sequences, with roughly 20% observed a single time. The sample comprised blood, either unsorted or a sorted T cell fraction (not recorded which). This sequence was found in a male donor with ankylosing spondylitis. The V gene is TRBV4-3, the J gene TRBJ1-1, with unresolved D. The CDR3 DNA reads as TGCGCCAGCAGCCAAGATCCCGCGGACACTGAAGCTTTCTTT. Its translation: CASSQDPADTEAFF.